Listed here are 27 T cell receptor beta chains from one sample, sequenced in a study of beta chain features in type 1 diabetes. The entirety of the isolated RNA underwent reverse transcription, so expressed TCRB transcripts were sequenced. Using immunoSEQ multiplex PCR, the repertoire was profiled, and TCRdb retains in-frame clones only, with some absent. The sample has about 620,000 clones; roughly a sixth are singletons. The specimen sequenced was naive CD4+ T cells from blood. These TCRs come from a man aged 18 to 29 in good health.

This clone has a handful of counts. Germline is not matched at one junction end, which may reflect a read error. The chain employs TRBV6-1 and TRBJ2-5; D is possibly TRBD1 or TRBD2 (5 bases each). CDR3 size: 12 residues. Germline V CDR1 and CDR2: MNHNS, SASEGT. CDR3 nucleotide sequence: TGCGCCCTAGCAGGGCTTTCGGAGACCCAGTACTTC. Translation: CALAGLSETQYF.

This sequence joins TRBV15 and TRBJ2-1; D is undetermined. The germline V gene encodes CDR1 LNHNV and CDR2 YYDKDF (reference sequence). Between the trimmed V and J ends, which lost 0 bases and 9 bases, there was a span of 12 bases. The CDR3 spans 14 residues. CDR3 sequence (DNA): TGTGCCACCAGCAGAGACCAAGCCTCCTTTGAGCAGTTCTTC. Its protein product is CATSRDQASFEQFF.

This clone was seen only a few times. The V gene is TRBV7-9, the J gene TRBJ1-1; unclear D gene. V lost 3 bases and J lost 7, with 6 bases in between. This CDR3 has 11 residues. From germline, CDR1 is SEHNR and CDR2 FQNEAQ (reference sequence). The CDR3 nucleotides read TGTGCCAGCAGCTTCTACCATGAAGCTTTCTTT. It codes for CASSFYHEAFF.

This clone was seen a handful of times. DNA for the CDR3: TGCGCCAGCAGCCAAGATCAATGGGTCTACGAGCAGTACTTC. Amino acid sequence: CASSQDQWVYEQYF. This rearrangement joins TRBV4-3 to TRBJ2-7; D unclear. V was clipped by 0 bases and J by 3 bases, with 9 bases between them. The length of the CDR3 is 14 residues. Per germline, CDR1 LGHNA and CDR2 YSLEER.

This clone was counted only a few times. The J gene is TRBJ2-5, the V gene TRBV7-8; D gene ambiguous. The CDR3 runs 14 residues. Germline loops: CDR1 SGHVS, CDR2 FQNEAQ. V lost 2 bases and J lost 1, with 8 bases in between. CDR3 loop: CASSLMGAQETQYF. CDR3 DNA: TGTGCCAGCAGCTTAATGGGCGCCCAAGAGACCCAGTACTTC.

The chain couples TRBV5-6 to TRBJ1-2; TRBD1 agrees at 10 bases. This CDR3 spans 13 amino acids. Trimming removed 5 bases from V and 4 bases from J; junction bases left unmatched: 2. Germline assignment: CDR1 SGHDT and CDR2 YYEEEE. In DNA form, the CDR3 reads TGTGCCAGCAGACGGACAGGGGGCTATGGCTACACCTTC. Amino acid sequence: CASRRTGGYGYTF.

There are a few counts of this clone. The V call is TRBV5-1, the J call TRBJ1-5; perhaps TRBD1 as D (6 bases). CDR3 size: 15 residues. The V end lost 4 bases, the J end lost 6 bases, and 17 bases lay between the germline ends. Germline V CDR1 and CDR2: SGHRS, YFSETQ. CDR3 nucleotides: TGCGCCAGCAGCCTTGATGGGGGGCGAAGTCAGCCCCAGCATTTT. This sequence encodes CASSLDGGRSQPQHF.

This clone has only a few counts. CDR3 nucleotides: TGCAGTGAGGGATACAATGAGCAGTTCTTC. It codes for CSEGYNEQFF. The V call is TRBV20-1, the J call TRBJ2-1; no firm D call. Germline-derived CDR1 and CDR2 are DFQATT and SNEGSKA (reference sequence). The CDR3 is 10 amino acids. V lost 7 bases, J lost 4 bases, and 5 bases lay in between.

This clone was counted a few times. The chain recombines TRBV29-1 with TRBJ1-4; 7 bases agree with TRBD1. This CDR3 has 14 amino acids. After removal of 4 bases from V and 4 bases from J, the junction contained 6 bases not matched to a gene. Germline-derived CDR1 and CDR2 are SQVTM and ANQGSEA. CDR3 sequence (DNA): TGCAGCGTTGGTAGGACAGGTTATAATGAAAAACTGTTTTTT. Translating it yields CSVGRTGYNEKLFF.

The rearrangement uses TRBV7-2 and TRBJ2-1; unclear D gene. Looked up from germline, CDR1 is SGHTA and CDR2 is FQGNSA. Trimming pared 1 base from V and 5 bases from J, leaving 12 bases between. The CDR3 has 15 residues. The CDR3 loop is CASSLVAGTNNEQFF. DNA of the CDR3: TGTGCCAGCAGCTTAGTGGCCGGAACCAACAATGAGCAGTTCTTC.

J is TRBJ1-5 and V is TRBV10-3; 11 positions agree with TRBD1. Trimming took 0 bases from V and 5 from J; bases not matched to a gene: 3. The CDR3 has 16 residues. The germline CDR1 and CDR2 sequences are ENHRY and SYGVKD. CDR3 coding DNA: TGTGCCATCAGTGAGTCGAGGACAGGGGGCGATCAGCCCCAGCATTTT. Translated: CAISESRTGGDQPQHF.

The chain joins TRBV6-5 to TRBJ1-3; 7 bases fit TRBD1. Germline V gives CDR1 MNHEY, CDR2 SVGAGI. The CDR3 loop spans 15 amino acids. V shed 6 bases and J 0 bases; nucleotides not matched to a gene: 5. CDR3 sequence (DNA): TGTGCCAGCAGCTCCCAGGGGGTCTCTGGAAACACCATATATTTT. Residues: CASSSQGVSGNTIYF.

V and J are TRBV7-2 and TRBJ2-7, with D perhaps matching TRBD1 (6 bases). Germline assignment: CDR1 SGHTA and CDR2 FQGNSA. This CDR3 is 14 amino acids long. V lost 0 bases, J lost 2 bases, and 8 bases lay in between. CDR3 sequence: CASSLAGQTYEQYF. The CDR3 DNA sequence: TGTGCCAGCAGCTTAGCGGGACAAACCTACGAGCAGTACTTC.

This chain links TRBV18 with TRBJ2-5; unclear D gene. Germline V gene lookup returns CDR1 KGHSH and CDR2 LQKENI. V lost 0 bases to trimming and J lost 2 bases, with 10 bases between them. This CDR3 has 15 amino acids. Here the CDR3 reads CASSPPVRPQETQYF. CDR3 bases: TGTGCCAGCTCACCACCGGTCCGACCGCAAGAGACCCAGTACTTC.

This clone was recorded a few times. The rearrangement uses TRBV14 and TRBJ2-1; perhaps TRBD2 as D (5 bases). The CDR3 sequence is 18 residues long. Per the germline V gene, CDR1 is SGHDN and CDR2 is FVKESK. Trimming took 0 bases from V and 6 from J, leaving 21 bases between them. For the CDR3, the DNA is TGTGCCAGCAGCCAAGATCTTAGGTCGGCTAGCCGTTCCAATGAGCAGTTCTTC. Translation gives CASSQDLRSASRSNEQFF.

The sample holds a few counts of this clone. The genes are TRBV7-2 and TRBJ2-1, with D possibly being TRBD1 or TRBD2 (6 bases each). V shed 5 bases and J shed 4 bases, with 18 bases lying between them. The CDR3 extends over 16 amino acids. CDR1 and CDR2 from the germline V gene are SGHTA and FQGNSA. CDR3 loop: CASSRLGAGLYNEQFF. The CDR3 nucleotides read TGTGCCAGCAGCCGTCTGGGGGCGGGACTGTACAATGAGCAGTTCTTC.

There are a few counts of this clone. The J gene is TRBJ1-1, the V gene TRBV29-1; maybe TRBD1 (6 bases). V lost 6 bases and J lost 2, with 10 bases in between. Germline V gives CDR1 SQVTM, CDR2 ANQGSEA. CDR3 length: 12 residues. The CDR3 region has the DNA TGCAGCGTCGGGACAACTAACACTGAAGCTTTCTTT. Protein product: CSVGTTNTEAFF.

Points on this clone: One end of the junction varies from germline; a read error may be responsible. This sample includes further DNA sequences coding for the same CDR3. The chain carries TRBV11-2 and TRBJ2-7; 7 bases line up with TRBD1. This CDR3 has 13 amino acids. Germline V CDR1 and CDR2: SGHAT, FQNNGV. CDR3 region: CASSLEGQYEQYF. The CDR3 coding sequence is TGTGCTAGCAGCTTAGAGGGACAGTACGAGCAGTACTTC.

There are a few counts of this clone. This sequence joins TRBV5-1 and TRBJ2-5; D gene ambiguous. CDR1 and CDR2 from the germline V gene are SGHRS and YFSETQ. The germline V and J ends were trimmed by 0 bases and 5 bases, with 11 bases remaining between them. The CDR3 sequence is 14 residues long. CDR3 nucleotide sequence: TGCGCCAGCAGCTTGGGTTTAGTAGTCGAGACCCAGTACTTC. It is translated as CASSLGLVVETQYF.

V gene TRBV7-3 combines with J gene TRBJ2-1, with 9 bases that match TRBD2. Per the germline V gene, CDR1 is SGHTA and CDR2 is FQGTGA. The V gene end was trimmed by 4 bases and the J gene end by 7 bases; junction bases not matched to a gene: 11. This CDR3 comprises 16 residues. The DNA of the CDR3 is TGTGCCAGCAGCTCGACTAGCGGCGCAACTGGGAATGAGCAGTTCTTC. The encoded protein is CASSSTSGATGNEQFF.

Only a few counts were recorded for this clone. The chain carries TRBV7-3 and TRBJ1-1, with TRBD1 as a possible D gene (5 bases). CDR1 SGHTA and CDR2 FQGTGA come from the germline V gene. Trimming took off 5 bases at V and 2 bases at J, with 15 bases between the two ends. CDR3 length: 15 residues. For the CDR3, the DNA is TGTGCCAGCAGCCAAACAGGAGCTATAAACACTGAAGCTTTCTTT. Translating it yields CASSQTGAINTEAFF.

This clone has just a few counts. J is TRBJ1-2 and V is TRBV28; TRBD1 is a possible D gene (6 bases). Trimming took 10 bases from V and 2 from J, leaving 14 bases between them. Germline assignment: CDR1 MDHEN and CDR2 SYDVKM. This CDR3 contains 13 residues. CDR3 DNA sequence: TGTGCCACTGTTCGAGGGGGGAACTATGGCTACACCTTC. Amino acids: CATVRGGNYGYTF.

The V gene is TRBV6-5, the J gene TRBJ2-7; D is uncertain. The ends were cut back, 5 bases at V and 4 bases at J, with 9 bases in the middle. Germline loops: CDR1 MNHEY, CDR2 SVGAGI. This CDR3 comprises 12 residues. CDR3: CASSLTLYEQYF. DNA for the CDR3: TGTGCCAGCAGTCTAACCCTTTACGAGCAGTACTTC.

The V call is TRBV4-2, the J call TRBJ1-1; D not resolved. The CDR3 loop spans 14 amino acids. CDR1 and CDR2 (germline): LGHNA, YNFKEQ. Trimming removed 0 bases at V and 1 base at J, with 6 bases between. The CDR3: CASSQDRQNTEAFF. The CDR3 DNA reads TGTGCCAGCAGCCAAGATAGACAGAACACTGAAGCTTTCTTT.

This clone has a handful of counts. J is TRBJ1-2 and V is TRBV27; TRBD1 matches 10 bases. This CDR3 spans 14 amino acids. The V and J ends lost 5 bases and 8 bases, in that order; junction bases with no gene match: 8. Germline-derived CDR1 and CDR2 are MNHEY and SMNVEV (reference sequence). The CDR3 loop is CASSLGTGVGGYTF. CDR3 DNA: TGTGCCAGCAGTCTAGGGACAGGGGTTGGCGGCTACACCTTC.

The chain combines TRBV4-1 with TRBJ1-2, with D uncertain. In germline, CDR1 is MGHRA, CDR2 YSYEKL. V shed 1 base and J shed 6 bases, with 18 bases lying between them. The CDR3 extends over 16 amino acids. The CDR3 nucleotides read TGCGCCAGCAGCCAAGTAGATAGCCGGGCTTTCAATGGCTACACCTTC. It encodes CASSQVDSRAFNGYTF.

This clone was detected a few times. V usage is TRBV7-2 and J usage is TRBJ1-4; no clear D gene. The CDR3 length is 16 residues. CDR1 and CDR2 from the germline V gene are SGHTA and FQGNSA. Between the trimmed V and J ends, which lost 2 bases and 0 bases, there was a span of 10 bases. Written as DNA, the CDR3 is TGTGCCAGCAGCTTATATACAGACGCAACTAATGAAAAACTGTTTTTT. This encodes CASSLYTDATNEKLFF.